Listed below are T cell receptor beta chains from one sample, sequenced in a study of blood T cell repertoires in COVID-19. Profiling relied on immunoSEQ multiplex PCR, and the TCRdb table lists in-frame clones only, not all of them. The sample shows about 150,000 clones, around 86% of them seen only once. The specimen was peripheral blood. The origin of the receptors is a man aged 65 to 79 with acute or convalescent COVID-19. Each CDR3 is given with its conserved first and last residue. Fields, in order: J gene, V gene, clone size, CDR3 length, D gene, CDR3 protein, CDR3 DNA. D genes are given only for firm matches. Part of the rows lack a size; the others show once, few, many or a class for expanded clones.

J gene: TRBJ2-1; V gene: TRBV10-1; clone size: -; CDR3 length: 17; D gene: TRBD2; CDR3 protein: CASSEGKRLAGPHEQFF; CDR3 DNA: TGCGCCAGCAGTGAAGGAAAAAGACTAGCGGGACCCCACGAGCAGTTCTTC
J gene: TRBJ1-5; V gene: TRBV29-1; clone size: -; CDR3 length: 13; D gene: -; CDR3 protein: CSVAPGLDQPQHF; CDR3 DNA: TGCAGCGTTGCACCCGGACTGGATCAGCCCCAGCATTTT
J gene: TRBJ2-1; V gene: TRBV7-8; clone size: -; CDR3 length: 17; D gene: TRBD2; CDR3 protein: CASSHGLAGARTDEQFF; CDR3 DNA: TGTGCCAGCAGCCATGGACTAGCGGGAGCGAGAACGGATGAGCAGTTCTTC
J gene: TRBJ2-7; V gene: TRBV5-8; clone size: -; CDR3 length: 19; D gene: TRBD2; CDR3 protein: CASRRRRGLTLNNSYEQYF; CDR3 DNA: TGTGCCAGCAGACGGAGAAGGGGACTAACTCTAAACAATTCCTACGAGCAGTACTTC
J gene: TRBJ2-3; V gene: TRBV6-6; clone size: -; CDR3 length: 16; D gene: TRBD1; CDR3 protein: CASSYPMGQGTDTQYF; CDR3 DNA: TGTGCCAGCAGTTACCCAATGGGACAGGGAACAGATACGCAGTATTTT
J gene: TRBJ1-2; V gene: TRBV5-5; clone size: -; CDR3 length: 15; D gene: -; CDR3 protein: CASSFGQGLSYGYTF; CDR3 DNA: TGTGCCAGCAGCTTCGGTCAGGGGCTCTCCTATGGCTACACCTTC
J gene: TRBJ1-3; V gene: TRBV29-1; clone size: -; CDR3 length: 11; D gene: -; CDR3 protein: CSVGQGNTIYF; CDR3 DNA: TGCAGCGTCGGACAAGGAAACACCATATATTTT
J gene: TRBJ1-5; V gene: TRBV28; clone size: once; CDR3 length: 16; D gene: -; CDR3 protein: CASSLKRVPRNQPQHF; CDR3 DNA: TGTGCCAGCTCCCTTAAGAGGGTCCCCCGCAATCAGCCCCAGCATTTT
J gene: TRBJ2-5; V gene: TRBV11-2; clone size: -; CDR3 length: 13; D gene: -; CDR3 protein: CASSLELDRGQYF; CDR3 DNA: TGTGCCAGCAGCTTAGAACTGGACCGGGGGCAGTACTTC
J gene: TRBJ2-4; V gene: TRBV6-1; clone size: once; CDR3 length: 16; D gene: TRBD1; CDR3 protein: CASSEKGTGGRDIQYF; CDR3 DNA: TGTGCCAGCAGTGAAAAGGGGACAGGGGGCCGGGACATTCAGTACTTC
J gene: TRBJ2-2; V gene: TRBV3-1/TRBV3-2; clone size: -; CDR3 length: 15; D gene: -; CDR3 protein: CASSQDGLLGGELFF; CDR3 DNA: TGTGCCAGCAGCCAAGATGGACTGTTGGGCGGGGAGCTGTTTTTT
J gene: TRBJ2-3; V gene: TRBV19; clone size: few; CDR3 length: 14; D gene: -; CDR3 protein: CASSILDYTDTQYF; CDR3 DNA: TGTGCCAGTAGTATCCTGGACTACACAGATACGCAGTATTTT
J gene: TRBJ2-1; V gene: TRBV6-2/TRBV6-3; clone size: -; CDR3 length: 13; D gene: -; CDR3 protein: CASSYQGYNEQFF; CDR3 DNA: TGTGCCAGCAGTTACCAGGGGTACAATGAGCAGTTCTTC
J gene: TRBJ2-7; V gene: TRBV19; clone size: -; CDR3 length: 12; D gene: TRBD1; CDR3 protein: CASSTGGYEQYF; CDR3 DNA: TGTGCCAGTAGTACAGGGGGCTACGAGCAGTACTTC
J gene: TRBJ2-7; V gene: TRBV19; clone size: -; CDR3 length: 14; D gene: TRBD1; CDR3 protein: CASSRQGLRWEQYF; CDR3 DNA: TGTGCCAGTAGTAGACAGGGGCTACGATGGGAGCAGTACTTC
J gene: TRBJ2-3; V gene: TRBV28; clone size: -; CDR3 length: 16; D gene: TRBD2; CDR3 protein: CASSAGLAGVVDTQYF; CDR3 DNA: TGTGCCAGCAGTGCGGGACTAGCGGGAGTGGTGGATACGCAGTATTTT
J gene: TRBJ1-2; V gene: TRBV4-3; clone size: -; CDR3 length: 14; D gene: TRBD1; CDR3 protein: CASSQGWTGYGYTF; CDR3 DNA: TGCGCCAGCAGCCAAGGATGGACAGGGTATGGCTACACCTTC
J gene: TRBJ2-7; V gene: TRBV28; clone size: -; CDR3 length: 16; D gene: TRBD1; CDR3 protein: CASSSLPGQGTYEQYF; CDR3 DNA: TGTGCCAGCAGTTCTCTCCCGGGACAGGGGACCTACGAGCAGTACTTC
J gene: TRBJ1-3; V gene: TRBV7-9; clone size: -; CDR3 length: 15; D gene: TRBD1; CDR3 protein: CASSNRDRAGNTIYF; CDR3 DNA: TGTGCCAGCAGCAACCGGGACAGGGCCGGAAACACCATATATTTT